The next 18 T cell receptor beta chains were all read from a single sample in a study of metastatic and nonmetastatic thyroid tumors. Using MiXCR, TCRdb reanalyzed the PCR reads. Altogether fewer than 15,000 clones are present, roughly 28% being singletons, with the ten largest covering 12%. All patients were untreated before thyroid surgery. The sample taken for sequencing was tumor tissue. The receptor set was obtained from a female donor with papillary thyroid cancer or a benign thyroid nodule (not recorded which). Some clones in this sample may be carry-over from other donors' samples.

In this sample, this clone turned up many times. V gene TRBV27 combines with J gene TRBJ1-4; D is ambiguous. The CDR3 contains 13 residues. Germline loops: CDR1 MNHEY, CDR2 SMNVEV (reference sequence). Trimming shortened V by 8 bases and J by 7 bases, and 14 bases separated the two germline ends. This CDR3 reads CASGETGSEKLFF. CDR3 coding DNA: TGTGCCAGCGGGGAGACGGGATCTGAAAAACTGTTTTTT.

V is TRBV27 and J is TRBJ2-7, with D hard to call. V lost 3 bases and J 1 base, leaving 10 bases between the germline ends. The CDR3 has 14 amino acids. In germline, CDR1 is MNHEY, CDR2 SMNVEV (reference sequence). The CDR3 is CASSFGHQSYEQYF. Here the CDR3 DNA reads TGTGCCAGCAGTTTTGGGCACCAATCCTACGAGCAGTACTTC.

This clone was counted between two and nine times. The chain combines TRBV10-2 with TRBJ1-1; D gene uncertain. The CDR3 extends over 13 amino acids. Germline values: CDR1 WSHSY, CDR2 SAAADI. V lost 6 bases and J lost 0, with 8 bases in between. The CDR3 sequence is CASSLQMNTEAFF. CDR3 DNA: TGCGCCAGCAGCTTACAGATGAACACTGAAGCTTTCTTT.

This clone was counted at least ten times. A much larger clone differs from this one at a single base, so this may be a read error. Other DNA sequences within the sample encode an identical CDR3. The V call is TRBV28, the J call TRBJ2-1; D remains unclear. Germline values: CDR1 MDHEN, CDR2 SYDVKM. The CDR3 consists of 16 residues. CDR3 coding DNA: TGTGCCAGCAGTTTAGGGCCCCCCAACTCCTACAACGAGCAGTTCTTC. Translation: CASSLGPPNSYNEQFF.

The chain combines TRBV6-1 with TRBJ2-1; 7 positions agree with TRBD2. Germline CDR1 is MNHNS and CDR2 is SASEGT. Trimming at V came to 6 bases and at J to 4 bases, leaving 6 bases not matched to a gene. The CDR3 totals 14 residues. CDR3 DNA: TGTGCCAGCAGCAGCGGGAAGGATTACAATGAGCAGTTCTTC. Its protein product is CASSSGKDYNEQFF.

The V gene is TRBV7-3, the J gene TRBJ2-7, with 11 bases that match TRBD2. V lost 5 bases to trimming and J lost 3 bases; unmatched junction nucleotides: 15. From germline, CDR1 is SGHTA and CDR2 FQGTGA. The CDR3 spans 18 residues. CDR3 bases: TGTGCCAGCAGCCCGGCGGGGCCGCCCGGGACTAGCGGCTACGAGCAGTACTTC. Translated, it gives CASSPAGPPGTSGYEQYF.

This clone was seen at least ten times. This rearrangement joins TRBV4-1 to TRBJ1-2, with 7 bases aligning to TRBD1. CDR3 length: 13 amino acids. V shed 3 bases, J shed 7 bases, and the junction held 5 bases outside the gene matches. Germline lookup yields CDR1 MGHRA and CDR2 YSYEKL. The CDR3 nucleotides read TGCGCCAGCAGCCAGCAGGGGGGTTCTGGCTACACCTTC. Translated, it gives CASSQQGGSGYTF.

In this sample, this clone turned up many times. In nucleotides, the CDR3 is TGTGCCATCAGTGAGGCCCTCGGGGACACTGAAGCTTTCTTT. This gives the protein CAISEALGDTEAFF. The chain couples TRBV10-3 to TRBJ1-1; D remains unclear. CDR1 ENHRY and CDR2 SYGVKD come from the germline V gene. The CDR3 covers 14 residues. V was pared by 2 bases and J by 3 bases, with 10 bases between.

This chain connects TRBV6-5 to TRBJ2-6; D not resolved. CDR3 length: 15 amino acids. The germline V gene has CDR1 MNHEY and CDR2 SVGAGI. The germline V and J ends were trimmed by 6 bases and 4 bases, with 13 bases remaining between them. CDR3 protein: CASSLIRSGANVLTF. CDR3 coding DNA: TGTGCCAGCAGCTTAATCCGTTCGGGGGCCAACGTCCTGACTTTC.

This clone has a handful of counts. The chain joins TRBV19 to TRBJ2-7; D might be TRBD1 (6 bases). V dropped 1 base and J dropped 10 bases, with 14 bases sitting between them. The CDR3 has 13 residues. Germline V lookup: CDR1 LNHDA, CDR2 SQIVND (reference sequence). The CDR3 reads CASSIVPGEGQYF. The CDR3 DNA sequence: TGTGCCAGTAGTATAGTTCCAGGGGAAGGTCAGTACTTC.

This clone was found once. The V gene is TRBV7-2, the J gene TRBJ1-5; TRBD1 might be the D (6 bases). V dropped 2 bases and J dropped 5 bases, with 13 bases sitting between them. Germline values: CDR1 SGHTA, CDR2 FQGNSA. This CDR3 has 15 residues. The CDR3 reads CASSLRGAGDQPQHF. CDR3 bases: TGTGCCAGCAGCTTAAGAGGGGCAGGGGATCAGCCCCAGCATTTT.

A few counts support this clone. One end of the junction does not line up with germline, which may come from a read error. CDR3: CASRDRGTSNTGELFF. CDR3 nucleotide sequence: TGTGCCAGCAGAGATAGAGGGACCTCCAACACAGGGGAGCTGTTTTTT. This sequence joins TRBV12-3 or TRBV12-4 and TRBJ2-2; either TRBD1 or TRBD2 may fit D (5 bases each). The CDR3 has 16 amino acids.

This clone appeared a single time. The chain is built from TRBV18 and TRBJ1-1; 7 bases line up with TRBD1. V lost 3 bases to trimming and J lost 5 bases; unmatched junction nucleotides: 6. The CDR3 has 14 residues. Germline CDR1 and CDR2: KGHSH and LQKENI. The CDR3 loop is CASSPSTGETEAFF. The CDR3 region has the DNA TGTGCCAGCTCACCCAGCACAGGGGAAACTGAAGCTTTCTTT.

This chain links TRBV13 with TRBJ1-1, with 7 bases aligning to TRBD1. The junction had 8 bases not matched to a gene; V was cut back by 5 bases and J by 5 bases. This CDR3 is built from 14 residues. Germline lookup yields CDR1 PRHDT and CDR2 FYEKMQ (reference sequence). DNA for the CDR3: TGTGCCAGCAGCCCACAGGGGAGGGGGACTGAAGCTTTCTTT. Translated, it gives CASSPQGRGTEAFF.

This chain connects TRBV5-1 to TRBJ1-1; 8 nucleotides agree with TRBD1. This CDR3 is built from 13 residues. Trimming took 6 bases from V and 9 from J; bases not matched to a gene: 10. Looked up from germline, CDR1 is SGHRS and CDR2 is YFSETQ. This CDR3 reads CASKEGQDRQAFF. The CDR3 region has the DNA TGCGCCAGCAAAGAGGGACAGGACAGACAAGCTTTCTTT.

Ten or more counts support this clone. The chain carries TRBV7-9 and TRBJ1-4, with 7 nucleotides matching TRBD1. Germline V gene data show CDR1 as SEHNR and CDR2 as FQNEAQ (reference sequence). V lost 3 bases, J lost 5 bases, and 3 bases stayed unmatched. The CDR3 extends over 14 amino acids. CDR3 DNA: TGTGCCAGCAGCTTCCGGGACAGAAATGAAAAACTGTTTTTT. Its protein product is CASSFRDRNEKLFF.

This clone occurred many times. The rearrangement joins TRBV6-1 to TRBJ2-4, with no clear D. Germline V CDR1 and CDR2: MNHNS, SASEGT. The CDR3 has 12 amino acids. V lost 4 bases and J 0 bases, leaving 1 base between the germline ends. In nucleotides, the CDR3 is TGTGCCAGCAGTGTAGCCAAAAACATTCAGTACTTC. The encoded protein is CASSVAKNIQYF.

The chain joins TRBV7-9 to TRBJ2-7, with D uncertain. Looked up from germline, CDR1 is SEHNR and CDR2 is FQNEAQ (reference sequence). The CDR3 is 12 amino acids. Trimming took 5 bases from V and 7 from J, leaving 12 bases between them. CDR3 DNA sequence: TGTGCCAGCAGCATGACGTTAGGTGAGCAGTACTTC. This codes for CASSMTLGEQYF.